A selection of T cell receptor beta chains follows, all from one sample in a study of regulatory T cells in long-lasting Graves disease. TCRdb ran MiXCR on the multiplex PCR reads and lists one entry per CDR3 protein. Here the sample spans more than 300,000 distinct CDR3 sequences, about 14% being singletons. The specimen was peripheral blood mononuclear cells (PBMCs), collected at new diagnosis, from a patient treated with antithyroid drugs. Every receptor here comes from a female donor with Graves disease. CDR3s include the opening cysteine and the closing phenylalanine or tryptophan. A D gene is named only where the DNA matches it firmly. Clone size is not always given. Where it is, it says once, few, many or a class for expanded clones.

j_gene: TRBJ1-1; v_gene: TRBV12-3/TRBV12-4; d_gene: TRBD1; abundance: many; CDR3nt: TGTGCCAGCAGTTTACAGGGGGGCGGCACTGAAGCTTTCTTT; CDR3aa: CASSLQGGGTEAFF
j_gene: TRBJ2-1; v_gene: TRBV7-3; d_gene: TRBD2; abundance: many; CDR3nt: TGTGCCAGCAGCTCAATAGCGGGTCAGTTCTTC; CDR3aa: CASSSIAGQFF
j_gene: TRBJ1-1; v_gene: TRBV19; d_gene: NA; abundance: many; CDR3nt: TGTGCCAGTAGCTCCGTGGCAGGCATGAACACTGAAGCTTTCTTT; CDR3aa: CASSSVAGMNTEAFF
j_gene: TRBJ2-4; v_gene: TRBV5-6; d_gene: NA; abundance: few; CDR3nt: TGTGCCAGCAGCTTGGGTGGAGGGGCCTTGGCCAAAAACATTCAGTACTTC; CDR3aa: CASSLGGGALAKNIQYF
j_gene: TRBJ2-1; v_gene: TRBV27; d_gene: TRBD2; abundance: many; CDR3nt: TGTGCCAGCAGCGGACTAGCCTATGAGCAGTTCTTC; CDR3aa: CASSGLAYEQFF
j_gene: TRBJ1-2; v_gene: TRBV9; d_gene: NA; abundance: NA; CDR3nt: TGTGCCAGCAGCGTAGATAGCTGGGGCAGGGATGGCTACACCTTC; CDR3aa: CASSVDSWGRDGYTF
j_gene: TRBJ1-3; v_gene: TRBV15; d_gene: NA; abundance: many; CDR3nt: TGTGCCACCAGCATAGGGTCCTCTGGAAACACCATATATTTT; CDR3aa: CATSIGSSGNTIYF
j_gene: TRBJ2-3; v_gene: TRBV7-9; d_gene: TRBD2; abundance: NA; CDR3nt: TGTGCCAGCAGCGGGACTAGCGGAACGCCTTCTTCAGATACGCAGTATTTT; CDR3aa: CASSGTSGTPSSDTQYF
j_gene: TRBJ1-1; v_gene: TRBV12-3/TRBV12-4; d_gene: NA; abundance: many; CDR3nt: TGTGCCAGCAGTCACCGGGCCCAAGCCGACACTGAAGCTTTCTTT; CDR3aa: CASSHRAQADTEAFF
j_gene: TRBJ1-1; v_gene: TRBV27; d_gene: NA; abundance: many; CDR3nt: TGTGCCAGCAGTCTGGGACTTGTGAACACGAACACTGAAGCTTTCTTT; CDR3aa: CASSLGLVNTNTEAFF
j_gene: TRBJ1-1; v_gene: TRBV27; d_gene: TRBD1; abundance: many; CDR3nt: TGTGCCAGCAGAAGGTTGGGGGACAGGGGCACTGAAGCTTTCTTT; CDR3aa: CASRRLGDRGTEAFF
j_gene: TRBJ2-3; v_gene: TRBV3-1; d_gene: NA; abundance: many; CDR3nt: TGTGCCAGCAGCCAAGATGGAGATACGCAGTATTTT; CDR3aa: CASSQDGDTQYF
j_gene: TRBJ2-3; v_gene: TRBV7-3; d_gene: NA; abundance: many; CDR3nt: TGTGCCAGCAGCTTAGCGGGGGCGACCACAGATACGCAGTATTTT; CDR3aa: CASSLAGATTDTQYF
j_gene: TRBJ2-1; v_gene: TRBV2; d_gene: TRBD1; abundance: many; CDR3nt: TGTGCCGGACTGAACCAGGGGGGACAGGGTAATTACAATGAGCAGTTCTTC; CDR3aa: CAGLNQGGQGNYNEQFF
j_gene: TRBJ1-1; v_gene: TRBV13; d_gene: TRBD1; abundance: many; CDR3nt: TGTGCCAGCAGCTTGGACAGGGGCTCGGACACTGAAGCTTTCTTT; CDR3aa: CASSLDRGSDTEAFF
j_gene: TRBJ1-5; v_gene: TRBV12-5; d_gene: NA; abundance: many; CDR3nt: TGTGCTAGTGGTAATCAGCCCCAGCATTTT; CDR3aa: CASGNQPQHF
j_gene: TRBJ1-1; v_gene: TRBV14; d_gene: NA; abundance: NA; CDR3nt: TGTGCCAGCAGCCGATACTTAGATAACACTGAAGCTTTCTTT; CDR3aa: CASSRYLDNTEAFF
j_gene: TRBJ2-7; v_gene: TRBV4-1; d_gene: TRBD2; abundance: NA; CDR3nt: TGCGCCAGCAGCCAAGATTCCCGTCTAGCGGGAGTCTCCTACGAGCAGTACTTC; CDR3aa: CASSQDSRLAGVSYEQYF
j_gene: TRBJ1-2; v_gene: TRBV10-3; d_gene: NA; abundance: many; CDR3nt: TGTGCCATCAGTGAGTTAGGGACGGACAACTATGGCTACACCTTC; CDR3aa: CAISELGTDNYGYTF
j_gene: TRBJ2-7; v_gene: TRBV20-1; d_gene: TRBD1; abundance: NA; CDR3nt: TGCAGTGCTAGAGATGAGGGACAGAGCTACGAGCAGTACTTC; CDR3aa: CSARDEGQSYEQYF
j_gene: TRBJ2-2; v_gene: TRBV7-8; d_gene: NA; abundance: many; CDR3nt: TGTGCCAGCAGCTCCCGGGACGGCAACACCGGGGAGCTGTTTTTT; CDR3aa: CASSSRDGNTGELFF
j_gene: TRBJ1-2; v_gene: TRBV20-1; d_gene: NA; abundance: many; CDR3nt: TGCAGTGCACGGCCAGACTCCGCGGAGGGCTATGGCTACACCTTC; CDR3aa: CSARPDSAEGYGYTF
j_gene: TRBJ1-5; v_gene: TRBV4-1; d_gene: NA; abundance: many; CDR3nt: TGCGCCAGCAGCCAAGATAGGGCAGAAGATCAGCCCCAGCATTTT; CDR3aa: CASSQDRAEDQPQHF
j_gene: TRBJ1-1; v_gene: TRBV10-3; d_gene: NA; abundance: once; CDR3nt: TGTGCCATCAGTGAATCGACTCCGGGATCTGTGACTGAAGCTTTCTTT; CDR3aa: CAISESTPGSVTEAFF
j_gene: TRBJ2-7; v_gene: TRBV12-3/TRBV12-4; d_gene: NA; abundance: many; CDR3nt: TGTGCCAGCAGTTTAGCTGTTGGTACAGAGCTTAAATACGAGCAGTACTTC; CDR3aa: CASSLAVGTELKYEQYF
j_gene: TRBJ1-2; v_gene: TRBV7-2; d_gene: NA; abundance: many; CDR3nt: TGTGCCAGCAGATCACTCGGACAGAAAAACTATGGCTACACCTTC; CDR3aa: CASRSLGQKNYGYTF
j_gene: TRBJ1-2; v_gene: TRBV7-9; d_gene: TRBD1; abundance: NA; CDR3nt: TGTGCCAGCAGCTCAACGACAGGGGGCGAGGGCTACACCTTC; CDR3aa: CASSSTTGGEGYTF
j_gene: TRBJ2-7; v_gene: TRBV4-1; d_gene: TRBD2; abundance: NA; CDR3nt: TGCGCCAGCAGCCGGCCTAGTAGCGGGGGTCGATACGAGCAGTACTTC; CDR3aa: CASSRPSSGGRYEQYF
j_gene: TRBJ2-1; v_gene: TRBV7-9; d_gene: NA; abundance: many; CDR3nt: TGTGCCAGCACTGTCATTATAGGAAGCTCCTACAATGAGCAGTTCTTC; CDR3aa: CASTVIIGSSYNEQFF
j_gene: TRBJ1-1; v_gene: TRBV29-1; d_gene: NA; abundance: NA; CDR3nt: TGCAGCGTTGAAGATCTTAGGGGGGGCAGGGGACCTGAAGCTTTCTTT; CDR3aa: CSVEDLRGGRGPEAFF
j_gene: TRBJ2-3; v_gene: TRBV7-2; d_gene: NA; abundance: many; CDR3nt: TGTGCCAGCACCACCGGGGGTTCCACAGATACGCAGTATTTT; CDR3aa: CASTTGGSTDTQYF
j_gene: TRBJ2-3; v_gene: TRBV9; d_gene: TRBD2; abundance: NA; CDR3nt: TGTGCCAGCAGCGTAGGCGGGGGGGCACAAGATACGCAGTATTTT; CDR3aa: CASSVGGGAQDTQYF
j_gene: TRBJ1-1; v_gene: TRBV24-1; d_gene: NA; abundance: few; CDR3nt: TGTGCCACCCGCCAATGGGGACGCCCCACTTTGAACACTGAAGCTTTCTTT; CDR3aa: CATRQWGRPTLNTEAFF
j_gene: TRBJ2-5; v_gene: TRBV6-1; d_gene: TRBD2; abundance: NA; CDR3nt: TGTGCCAGCGGAGTAGCGGGAGTACGGGAGACCCAGTACTTC; CDR3aa: CASGVAGVRETQYF
j_gene: TRBJ1-2; v_gene: TRBV7-9; d_gene: NA; abundance: many; CDR3nt: TGTGCCAGCAGCTTAGAACAGCTCTACTATGGCTACACCTTC; CDR3aa: CASSLEQLYYGYTF
j_gene: TRBJ2-1; v_gene: TRBV28; d_gene: TRBD2; abundance: few; CDR3nt: TGTGCCAGCACTGGCGGGAGTAGTGAGGGGTTTGAGCAGTTCTTC; CDR3aa: CASTGGSSEGFEQFF
j_gene: TRBJ2-7; v_gene: TRBV4-2; d_gene: TRBD2; abundance: many; CDR3nt: TGTGCCAGCAGCCAAGTAGGACTAGCGGATATCTACGAGCAGTACTTC; CDR3aa: CASSQVGLADIYEQYF
j_gene: TRBJ2-2; v_gene: TRBV28; d_gene: NA; abundance: many; CDR3nt: TGTGCCAGCAGTTTAGAACAGACCTTCGGGGGCGGGGAGCTGTTTTTT; CDR3aa: CASSLEQTFGGGELFF
j_gene: TRBJ1-1; v_gene: TRBV11-2; d_gene: NA; abundance: many; CDR3nt: TGTGCCAGCAGCTTATTCGACAGACCCCCCATGGGTGAAGCTTTCTTT; CDR3aa: CASSLFDRPPMGEAFF
j_gene: TRBJ1-1; v_gene: TRBV12-3/TRBV12-4; d_gene: NA; abundance: many; CDR3nt: TGTGCCAGCAGTCCCATCATGGGGGGTAGGGAAGCTTTCTTT; CDR3aa: CASSPIMGGREAFF
j_gene: TRBJ2-2; v_gene: TRBV19; d_gene: NA; abundance: NA; CDR3nt: TGTGCCAGTGCAGCGCGAAGGGGCAGCACCGGGGAGCTGTTTTTT; CDR3aa: CASAARRGSTGELFF
j_gene: TRBJ2-3; v_gene: TRBV7-9; d_gene: NA; abundance: NA; CDR3nt: TGTGCCAGCAGCGTAACAGGAGTAACAGATACGCAGTATTTT; CDR3aa: CASSVTGVTDTQYF
j_gene: TRBJ2-2; v_gene: TRBV14; d_gene: NA; abundance: few; CDR3nt: TGTGCCAGCAGCCAGGGCAGGAACACCGGGGAGCTGTTTTTT; CDR3aa: CASSQGRNTGELFF
j_gene: TRBJ1-5; v_gene: TRBV29-1; d_gene: TRBD1; abundance: many; CDR3nt: TGCAGCGTTGGGCAGGGGGAACCCAATCAGCCCCAGCATTTT; CDR3aa: CSVGQGEPNQPQHF
j_gene: TRBJ2-2; v_gene: TRBV7-2; d_gene: NA; abundance: NA; CDR3nt: TGTGCCAGCAGCTTGGCCAGGGACGGGGAGCTGTTTTTT; CDR3aa: CASSLARDGELFF
j_gene: TRBJ2-7; v_gene: TRBV5-1; d_gene: NA; abundance: many; CDR3nt: TGCGCCAGCAGCAATTTCAACAGGAGGTGGAACGAGCAGTACTTC; CDR3aa: CASSNFNRRWNEQYF
j_gene: TRBJ2-5; v_gene: TRBV10-3; d_gene: NA; abundance: NA; CDR3nt: TGTGTCATCAGTGAACTAAGGGCAGAGACCCAGTACTTC; CDR3aa: CVISELRAETQYF
j_gene: TRBJ2-6; v_gene: TRBV10-1; d_gene: NA; abundance: NA; CDR3nt: TGCGCCAGCAAGAGCCCCCGACGTCCCTCTGGGGCCAACGTCCTGACTTTC; CDR3aa: CASKSPRRPSGANVLTF
j_gene: TRBJ1-6; v_gene: TRBV5-1; d_gene: NA; abundance: NA; CDR3nt: TGCGCCAGCAGCTTGGGCGGACAGAGCTCCTATAATTCACCCCTCCACTTT; CDR3aa: CASSLGGQSSYNSPLHF
j_gene: TRBJ2-2; v_gene: TRBV28; d_gene: NA; abundance: many; CDR3nt: TGTGCCAGCAGTTTAGGGTCCAACACCGGGGAGCTGTTTTTT; CDR3aa: CASSLGSNTGELFF
j_gene: TRBJ1-4; v_gene: TRBV5-1; d_gene: NA; abundance: many; CDR3nt: TGCGCCAGCAGCTTGATTGAAGGTGAAAAACTGTTTTTT; CDR3aa: CASSLIEGEKLFF
j_gene: TRBJ1-2; v_gene: TRBV5-1; d_gene: NA; abundance: many; CDR3nt: TGCGCCAGCAGTTTTGACACGAACTATGGCTACACCTTC; CDR3aa: CASSFDTNYGYTF
j_gene: TRBJ2-7; v_gene: TRBV7-8; d_gene: NA; abundance: NA; CDR3nt: TGTGCCAGCAGCCCCCCCGCCTGGACAGAGAGCTCCTACGAGCAGTACTTC; CDR3aa: CASSPPAWTESSYEQYF
j_gene: TRBJ1-1; v_gene: TRBV19; d_gene: TRBD1; abundance: many; CDR3nt: TGTGCCAGTAGTACCAACTCCCCGACAGGGGGAGAGGTAGCTTTCTTT; CDR3aa: CASSTNSPTGGEVAFF
j_gene: TRBJ1-5; v_gene: TRBV28; d_gene: NA; abundance: many; CDR3nt: TGTGCCAGCAGGGAAGGGGTACAGGGACAGCCCCAGCATTTT; CDR3aa: CASREGVQGQPQHF